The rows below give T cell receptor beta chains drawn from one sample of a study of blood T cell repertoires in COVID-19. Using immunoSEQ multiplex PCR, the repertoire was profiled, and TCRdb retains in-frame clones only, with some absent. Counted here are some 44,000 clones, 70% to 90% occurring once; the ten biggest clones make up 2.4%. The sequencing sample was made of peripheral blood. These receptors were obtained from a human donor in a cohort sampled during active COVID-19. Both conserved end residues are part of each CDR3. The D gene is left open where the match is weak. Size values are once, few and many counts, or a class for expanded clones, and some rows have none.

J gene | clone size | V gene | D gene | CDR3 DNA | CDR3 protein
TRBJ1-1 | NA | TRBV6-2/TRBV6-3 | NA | TGTGCCAGCAGTTACTTTGCGGAAAACACTGAAGCTTTCTTT | CASSYFAENTEAFF
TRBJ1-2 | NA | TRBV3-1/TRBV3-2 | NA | TGTGCCAGCAGCCCTCAAGGCAGGGTCGGTGGCTACACCTTC | CASSPQGRVGGYTF
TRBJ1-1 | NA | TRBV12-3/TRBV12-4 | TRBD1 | TGTGCCAGCAGTCTAACAGGGGGCGCCGAGGCTTTCTTT | CASSLTGGAEAFF
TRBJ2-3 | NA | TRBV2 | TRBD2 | TGTGCCAGCAGTCCCCTGACTAGCGGGCTCACAGATACGCAGTATTTT | CASSPLTSGLTDTQYF
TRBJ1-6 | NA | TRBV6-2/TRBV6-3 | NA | TGTGCCAGCAGTACACCAGACCGGGGTCCCTATAATTCACCCCTCCACTTT | CASSTPDRGPYNSPLHF
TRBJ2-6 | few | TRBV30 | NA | TGTGCCTCAGCAAGTTATTTGGTCGGGGTCGGGGCCAACGTCCTGACTTTC | CASASYLVGVGANVLTF
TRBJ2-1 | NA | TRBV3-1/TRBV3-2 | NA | TGTGCCAGCAGCCCTCGAGCTTCCTACAATGAGCAGTTCTTC | CASSPRASYNEQFF
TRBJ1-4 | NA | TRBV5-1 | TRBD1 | TGCGCCAGCAGCCTGTCGGGACAGGCCTTTTGGGATGATGAAAAACTGTTTTTT | CASSLSGQAFWDDEKLFF
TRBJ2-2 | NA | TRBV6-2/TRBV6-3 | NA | TGTGCCAGCAGTTACTCGACAGTTATTCAGCTGTTTTTT | CASSYSTVIQLFF
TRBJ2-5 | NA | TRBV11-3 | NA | TGTGCCAGCAGCTTAGGAACGGAAGAGACCCAGTACTTC | CASSLGTEETQYF
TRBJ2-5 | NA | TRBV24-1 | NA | TGTGCCACCAGTGATTTCTTAAGTCAGGGAATTGAGACCCAGTACTTC | CATSDFLSQGIETQYF
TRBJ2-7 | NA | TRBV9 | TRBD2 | TGTGCCAGCAGCGCCGGGGCTAGCGGGGGGTACGAGCAGTACTTC | CASSAGASGGYEQYF
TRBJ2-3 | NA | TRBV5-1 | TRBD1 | TGCGCCAGCAGCCAACCGGACAGGGCGAAAGATACGCAGTATTTT | CASSQPDRAKDTQYF
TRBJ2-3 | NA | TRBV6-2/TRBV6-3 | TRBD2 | TGTGCCAGCAGTTACGCCCTAGCGGGGACAGATACGCAGTATTTT | CASSYALAGTDTQYF
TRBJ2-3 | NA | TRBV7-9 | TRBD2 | TGTGCCAGCAGCTTATCGGGAGGGCACCCGCCCGATACGCAGTATTTT | CASSLSGGHPPDTQYF
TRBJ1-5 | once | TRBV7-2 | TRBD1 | TGTGCCAGCAGCTTAGGGGACAGGGGGCCCGGGCCCCAGCATTTT | CASSLGDRGPGPQHF
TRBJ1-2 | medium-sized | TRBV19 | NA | TGTGCCAGTAGTATTGAGTTCTATGGCTACACCTTC | CASSIEFYGYTF
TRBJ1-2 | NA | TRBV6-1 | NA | TGTGCCAGCAGTGACCCCTCGACAGAACTAACGAACTATGGCTACACCTTC | CASSDPSTELTNYGYTF
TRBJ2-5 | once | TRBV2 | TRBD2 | TGTGCCAGCAGTGAATTCGGCGGGGGTATACAAGAGACCCAGTACTTC | CASSEFGGGIQETQYF
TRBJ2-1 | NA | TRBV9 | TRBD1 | TGTGCCAGCAGCGTTCGACAGGGTGAAGGTGAGCAGTTCTTC | CASSVRQGEGEQFF
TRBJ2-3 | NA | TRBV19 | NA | TGTGCCAGTAGTATGGGACTTATGGCAGATACGCAGTATTTT | CASSMGLMADTQYF
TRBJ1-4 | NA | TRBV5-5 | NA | TGTGCCAGCAGACCCGGTGGGGGGGACGAAAAACTGTTTTTT | CASRPGGGDEKLFF
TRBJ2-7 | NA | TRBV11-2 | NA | TGTGCCAGCAGATCCCGGACAGAACGGTACGAGCAGTACTTC | CASRSRTERYEQYF
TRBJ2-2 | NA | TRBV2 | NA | TGTGCCAGCAGTGATTCAAGACGACGAGGGACCGGGGAGCTGTTTTTT | CASSDSRRRGTGELFF
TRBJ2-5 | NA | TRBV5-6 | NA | TGTGCCAGCAGCTTGGCCCTGGGCGCGGAGACCCAGTACTTC | CASSLALGAETQYF
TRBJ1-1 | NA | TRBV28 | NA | TGTGCCAGCAGACTTACCCTTACAGGGAACACTGAAGCTTTCTTT | CASRLTLTGNTEAFF
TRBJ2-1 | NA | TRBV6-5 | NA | TGTGCCAGCAGTTACGCCGGGAACAGCGATGAGCAGTTCTTC | CASSYAGNSDEQFF
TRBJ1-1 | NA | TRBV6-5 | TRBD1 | TGTGCCAGCAGTCTGGGACAGGCCACCACTGAAGCTTTCTTT | CASSLGQATTEAFF
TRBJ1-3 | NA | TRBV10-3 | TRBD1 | TGTGCCATCACTGGGGACAGGGGTGGAAACACCATATATTTT | CAITGDRGGNTIYF
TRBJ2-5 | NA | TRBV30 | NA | TGTGCCTGGAGCCGGGAAGAGACCCAGTACTTC | CAWSREETQYF
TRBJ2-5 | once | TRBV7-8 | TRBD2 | TGTGCCAGCAGCTTATTAGCGGGGGGGCCGGAGACCCAGTACTTC | CASSLLAGGPETQYF
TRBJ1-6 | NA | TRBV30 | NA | TGTGCCTGGAGTAGGGAGTATTCACCCCTCCACTTT | CAWSREYSPLHF
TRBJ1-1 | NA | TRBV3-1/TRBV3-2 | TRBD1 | TGTGCCAGCATCCCGACAGGGGGCACTGAAGCTTTCTTT | CASIPTGGTEAFF
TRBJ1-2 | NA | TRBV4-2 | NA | TGTGCCAGCAGCCAAGACGGAGCAGGGAATTCTCAGGGCTACACCTTC | CASSQDGAGNSQGYTF
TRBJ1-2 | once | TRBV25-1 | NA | TGTGCCAGCAGTAGCCAGTCGGGAGGCTATGGCTACACCTTC | CASSSQSGGYGYTF
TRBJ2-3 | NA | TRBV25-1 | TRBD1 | TGTGCCAGCAGGGGACAGGGGGCAGATACGCAGTATTTT | CASRGQGADTQYF
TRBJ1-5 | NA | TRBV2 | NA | TGTGCCAGCAGTGAAGCCGCGGTGCAAACTAGCAATCAGCCCCAGCATTTT | CASSEAAVQTSNQPQHF